This entry lists 28 T cell receptor beta chains sequenced from one sample in a study of blood T cell repertoires in COVID-19. Here immunoSEQ multiplex PCR was the method, and the copy in TCRdb shows in-frame clones only, minus some. The table includes 300,000 to 400,000 clones, roughly 87% detected once. The specimen was peripheral blood. These receptors all come from a man aged 45-60 years with active or convalescent COVID-19.

V and J are TRBV5-5 and TRBJ1-1; D remains unclear. Germline V gene data show CDR1 as SGHKS and CDR2 as YYEKEE (reference sequence). This CDR3 has 13 amino acids. Trimming took off 1 base at V and 3 bases at J, with 7 bases between the two ends. The DNA for the CDR3 is TGTGCCAGCAGCTTGTGGGCCCACACTGAAGCTTTCTTT. This gives the protein CASSLWAHTEAFF.

CDR3 loop: CASSQVVRDTEAFF. CDR3 bases: TGTGCCAGTAGTCAGGTTGTGCGTGACACTGAAGCTTTCTTT. This sequence joins TRBV19 and TRBJ1-1; D gene unclear. This CDR3 is 14 amino acids long. Trimming stripped 5 bases from V and 3 bases from J, with 13 bases between. CDR1 LNHDA and CDR2 SQIVND come from the germline V gene (reference sequence).

The genes are TRBV21-1 and TRBJ2-7; the table's D call TRBD2 went unverified against the DNA. TRBV21-1 is described as a pseudogene. The CDR3 length is 17 residues. Here the CDR3 DNA reads TGTGCCAGCAGCAAAGCAGCCGGCGGGAGGGTCTCCTACGAGCAGTACTTC. Protein: CASSKAAGGRVSYEQYF.

V gene TRBV28 combines with J gene TRBJ1-2; D possibly corresponds to TRBD1 (6 bases). CDR3 length: 16 residues. The germline V gene encodes CDR1 MDHEN and CDR2 SYDVKM. V was pared by 4 bases and J by 8 bases, with 23 bases between. In DNA, the CDR3 is TGTGCCAGCAGTTCTATAGGGTCCCAGGGGTCTGGCGGCTACACCTTC. Translation: CASSSIGSQGSGGYTF.

J is TRBJ2-7 and V is TRBV28; 7 bases are a match to TRBD1. This CDR3 comprises 13 residues. Germline lookup yields CDR1 MDHEN and CDR2 SYDVKM. The V gene end was trimmed by 6 bases and the J gene end by 2 bases; junction bases not matched to a gene: 4. The CDR3 here is CASSGQAPYEQYF. The CDR3 DNA reads TGTGCCAGCAGCGGACAGGCTCCCTACGAGCAGTACTTC.

This sequence joins TRBV6-5 and TRBJ1-5; maybe TRBD1 (6 bases). V dropped 9 bases and J dropped 1 base, with 7 bases sitting between them. Germline V gene data show CDR1 as MNHEY and CDR2 as SVGAGI. The CDR3 is 12 amino acids. The DNA of the CDR3 is TGTGCCAGTAGGGGGAGCAATCAGCCCCAGCATTTT. Amino acids: CASRGSNQPQHF.

The rearrangement joins TRBV5-1 to TRBJ2-7; D ambiguous. V lost 5 bases and J 0 bases, leaving 12 bases between the germline ends. The CDR3 covers 14 residues. The germline V gene encodes CDR1 SGHRS and CDR2 YFSETQ. This CDR3 reads CASSPQVSSYEQYF. The CDR3 region has the DNA TGCGCCAGCAGTCCTCAGGTGAGCTCCTACGAGCAGTACTTC.

This chain uses TRBV7-2 with TRBJ2-5, with 11 bases that match TRBD2. From germline, CDR1 is SGHTA and CDR2 FQGNSA. CDR3 size: 17 residues. Trimming at V came to 7 bases and at J to 3 bases, leaving 13 bases not matched to a gene. The CDR3 loop reads CASNKYGTSGPEETQYF. The DNA of the CDR3 is TGTGCCAGCAACAAATACGGGACTAGCGGACCTGAAGAGACCCAGTACTTC.

The chain employs TRBV4-2 and TRBJ1-5; 9 bases fit TRBD1. This CDR3 has 15 amino acids. V was clipped by 1 base and J by 4 bases; unmatched bases: 2. Germline V CDR1 and CDR2: LGHNA, YNFKEQ. This CDR3 is CASSQGDRENQPQHF. The CDR3 DNA follows: TGTGCCAGCAGCCAAGGGGACAGGGAGAATCAGCCCCAGCATTTT.

This clone was picked up one time. This chain links TRBV19 with TRBJ1-3, with 8 bases fitting TRBD1. The CDR3 is 16 amino acids. V was pared by 4 bases and J by 3 bases, with 8 bases of the junction left unmatched. Germline V CDR1 and CDR2: LNHDA, SQIVND (reference sequence). The CDR3 DNA follows: TGTGCCAGTAGTAGAATACCGGGACAGGATGGAAACACCATATATTTT. Protein: CASSRIPGQDGNTIYF.

The chain couples TRBV29-1 to TRBJ2-1, with 8 bases identical to TRBD1. The CDR3 spans 15 residues. The J segment lost 4 bases and the V segment lost 2 bases, leaving 7 bases of the junction unmatched. CDR1 and CDR2 (germline): SQVTM, ANQGSEA. CDR3 protein: CSVELRQGKYNEQFF. CDR3 DNA: TGCAGCGTTGAATTACGACAGGGGAAGTACAATGAGCAGTTCTTC.

The chain employs TRBV19 and TRBJ2-3, with D possibly being TRBD1 (6 bases). The CDR3 spans 15 residues. Germline-derived CDR1 and CDR2 are LNHDA and SQIVND (reference sequence). Trimming removed 2 bases from V and 4 bases from J, with 13 bases in between. Written as DNA, the CDR3 is TGTGCCAGTAGTATATCGTGGAACAGGGCAGATACGCAGTATTTT. Translated, it gives CASSISWNRADTQYF. The complete variable domain, with remaining parts taken from reference TRBV19 and TRBJ2-3, reads DGGITQSPKYLFRKEGQNVTLSCEQNLNHDAMYWYRQDPGQGLRLIYYSQIVNDFQKGDIAEGYSVSREKKESFPLTVTSAQKNPTAFYLCASSISWNRADTQYFGPGTRLTVL.

The CDR3 region is CASSPREVGGSEAFF. The CDR3 coding sequence is TGTGCCAGTAGTCCCAGGGAGGTAGGAGGAAGTGAAGCTTTCTTT. The chain recombines TRBV19 with TRBJ1-1, with D possibly TRBD1 on 5 matching bases. Germline loops: CDR1 LNHDA, CDR2 SQIVND (reference sequence). V was cut by 5 bases and J by 7 bases, with 20 bases left in between. There are 15 residues in the CDR3.

This clone was picked up one time. The J gene is TRBJ2-5, the V gene TRBV7-8, with 8 positions matching TRBD1. The CDR3 spans 14 residues. The trim removed 1 base at V and 4 bases at J, leaving 2 bases unmatched. Germline values: CDR1 SGHVS, CDR2 FQNEAQ. CDR3 in amino acids: CASSLGTGPETQYF. The CDR3 region has the DNA TGTGCCAGCAGCTTAGGGACAGGGCCAGAGACCCAGTACTTC.

The V call is TRBV28, the J call TRBJ2-3; D is possibly TRBD2 (5 bases). The V gene's germline CDR1 is MDHEN and CDR2 SYDVKM. The CDR3 has 14 residues. The V end was cut by 3 bases, the J end by 5 bases, with 12 bases between. The DNA of the CDR3 is TGTGCCAGCAGTTTGAGGCGGGTGGGAGATACGCAGTATTTT. The encoded protein is CASSLRRVGDTQYF.

In its sample, this clone was seen once. CDR3 sequence reads: CASSQETSRTGIDTQYF. The DNA of the CDR3 is TGCGCCAGCAGCCAAGAAACTAGCAGGACAGGGATCGATACGCAGTATTTT. The rearrangement joins TRBV4-3 to TRBJ2-3; TRBD1 matches 8 bases. V dropped 0 bases and J dropped 6; count of bases not matched to a gene: 11. The CDR3 extends over 17 amino acids. The germline V gene encodes CDR1 LGHNA and CDR2 YSLEER.

The rearrangement links TRBV5-1 to TRBJ1-1; D is perhaps TRBD1 (6 bases). Germline V gives CDR1 SGHRS, CDR2 YFSETQ. Trimming stripped 4 bases from V and 5 bases from J, with 15 bases between. The CDR3 runs to 14 residues. The CDR3 coding sequence is TGCGCCAGCAGCGAACAGGGTGTAGAGACTGAAGCTTTCTTT. This encodes CASSEQGVETEAFF.

V gene TRBV5-1 combines with J gene TRBJ1-3; D is undetermined. The CDR3 is 13 residues long. V was cut by 5 bases and J by 0 bases, with 6 bases left in between. Per the germline V gene, CDR1 is SGHRS and CDR2 is YFSETQ. Here the CDR3 DNA reads TGCGCCAGCAGGGGCACCTCTGGAAACACCATATATTTT. Its translation is CASRGTSGNTIYF.

The chain uses TRBV19 and TRBJ1-1, with no clear D. The ends were cut back, 1 base at V and 0 bases at J, with 18 bases in the middle. The CDR3 length is 18 residues. Germline V gives CDR1 LNHDA, CDR2 SQIVND (reference sequence). CDR3: CASSIGQRRSFMNTEAFF. The CDR3 DNA is TGTGCCAGTAGTATAGGGCAGCGCAGAAGTTTTATGAACACTGAAGCTTTCTTT.

The chain recombines TRBV6-1 with TRBJ2-7; TRBD2 aligns across 12 bases. The CDR3 covers 16 residues. The germline V gene has CDR1 MNHNS and CDR2 SASEGT. Trimming took 0 bases from V and 3 from J; bases not matched to a gene: 3. CDR3 nucleotide sequence: TGTGCCAGCAGTGAAGCCTCGACTAGCGGGGGCTACGAGCAGTACTTC. It yields the protein CASSEASTSGGYEQYF.

The rearrangement uses TRBV7-8 and TRBJ2-5; D may be TRBD2 (7 bases). V gave up 5 bases and J gave up 2 bases, with 18 bases separating them. Looked up from germline, CDR1 is SGHVS and CDR2 is FQNEAQ. This CDR3 has 16 amino acids. The CDR3 nucleotides are TGTGCCAGCAGCCATTTTGCGGAGGGGGGGCAAGAGACCCAGTACTTC. It is translated as CASSHFAEGGQETQYF.

This clone has only one observation. The chain joins TRBV18 to TRBJ2-1; 11 nucleotides line up with TRBD1. CDR1 and CDR2 from the germline V gene are KGHSH and LQKENI. This CDR3 comprises 16 residues. The V gene end was trimmed by 1 base and the J gene end by 8 bases; junction bases not matched to a gene: 7. CDR3: CASSPQGQGVVDEQFF. The CDR3 nucleotides are TGTGCCAGCTCACCACAGGGACAGGGGGTGGTAGATGAGCAGTTCTTC. The full variable domain, in which reference TRBV18 and TRBJ2-1 provide the parts outside the CDR3, is NAGVMQNPRHLVRRRGQEARLRCSPMKGHSHVYWYRQLPEEGLKFMVYLQKENIIDESGMPKERFSAEFPKEGPSILRIQQVVRGDSAAYFCASSPQGQGVVDEQFFGPGTRLTVL.

The chain has TRBV9 and TRBJ2-2, with 8 bases that match TRBD2. The CDR3 contains 16 residues. Germline CDR1 reads SGDLS; CDR2 reads YYNGEE. V dropped 0 bases and J dropped 2; count of bases not matched to a gene: 3. The CDR3 DNA reads as TGTGCCAGCAGCGTAGTTAGCGGGGCTAACACCGGGGAGCTGTTTTTT. It encodes CASSVVSGANTGELFF.

This clone was detected once. The J gene is TRBJ1-1, the V gene TRBV5-6; D call uncertain. Between the trimmed V and J ends, which lost 2 bases and 7 bases, there was a span of 9 bases. Germline V gives CDR1 SGHDT, CDR2 YYEEEE. The CDR3 is 12 residues long. CDR3 bases: TGTGCCAGCAGCTTAGACATAAATGAAGCTTTCTTT. Its protein product is CASSLDINEAFF.

The chain combines TRBV30 with TRBJ1-5, with D uncertain. This CDR3 spans 13 amino acids. V was pared by 3 bases and J by 4 bases, with 10 bases between. Germline V gives CDR1 GTSNPN, CDR2 SVGIG (reference sequence). CDR3 sequence: CAWSLRGNQPQHF. DNA of the CDR3: TGTGCCTGGAGCCTGAGAGGGAATCAGCCCCAGCATTTT.

This rearrangement joins TRBV27 to TRBJ1-1; no reliable D call. The CDR3 is made up of 13 amino acids. V was clipped by 2 bases and J by 0 bases, with 4 bases between them. Germline CDR1 is MNHEY and CDR2 is SMNVEV (reference sequence). The CDR3 loop reads CASSLEVNTEAFF. CDR3 bases: TGTGCCAGCAGTTTAGAGGTGAACACTGAAGCTTTCTTT.

The CDR3 reads CAWSGQGQVFSSGANVLTF. CDR3 bases: TGTGCCTGGAGCGGACAGGGACAGGTCTTTTCTTCTGGGGCCAACGTCCTGACTTTC. This chain connects TRBV30 to TRBJ2-6; 8 bases match TRBD1. V was pared by 3 bases and J by 1 base, with 14 bases of the junction left unmatched. The CDR3 length is 19 residues. Germline lookup yields CDR1 GTSNPN and CDR2 SVGIG (reference sequence).

The chain couples TRBV29-1 to TRBJ1-1, with 8 bases that match TRBD1. CDR3 length: 14 residues. Unmatched junction bases numbered 9, after V lost 3 bases and J lost 6 bases. Germline-derived CDR1 and CDR2 are SQVTM and ANQGSEA. This CDR3 is CSVDGTGSGAEAFF. The CDR3 DNA sequence: TGCAGCGTTGATGGGACAGGATCTGGGGCTGAAGCTTTCTTT.